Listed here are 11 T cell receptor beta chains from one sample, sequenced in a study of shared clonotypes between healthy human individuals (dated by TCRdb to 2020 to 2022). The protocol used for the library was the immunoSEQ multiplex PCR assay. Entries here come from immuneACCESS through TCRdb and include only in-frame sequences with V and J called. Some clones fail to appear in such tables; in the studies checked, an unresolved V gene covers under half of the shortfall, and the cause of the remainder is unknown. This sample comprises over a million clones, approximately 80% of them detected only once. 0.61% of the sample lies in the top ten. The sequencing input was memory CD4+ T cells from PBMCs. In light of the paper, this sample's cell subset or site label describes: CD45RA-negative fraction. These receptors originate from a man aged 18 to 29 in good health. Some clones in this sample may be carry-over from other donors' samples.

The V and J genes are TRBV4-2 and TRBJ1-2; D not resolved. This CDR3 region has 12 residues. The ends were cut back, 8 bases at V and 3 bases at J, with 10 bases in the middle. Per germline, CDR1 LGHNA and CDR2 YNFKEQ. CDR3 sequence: CASSREHYGYTF. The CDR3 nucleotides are TGTGCCAGCTCGCGGGAACACTATGGCTACACCTTC.

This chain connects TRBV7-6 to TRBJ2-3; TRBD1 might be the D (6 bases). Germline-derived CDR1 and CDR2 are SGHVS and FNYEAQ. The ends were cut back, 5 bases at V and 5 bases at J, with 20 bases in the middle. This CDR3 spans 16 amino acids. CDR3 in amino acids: CASSRRQLQGGDTQYF. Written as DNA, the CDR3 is TGTGCCAGCAGCCGCAGGCAACTCCAAGGGGGAGATACGCAGTATTTT. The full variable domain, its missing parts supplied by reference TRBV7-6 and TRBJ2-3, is GAGVSQSPRYKVTKRGQDVALRCDPISGHVSLYWYRQALGQGPEFLTYFNYEAQQDKSGLPNDRFSAERPEGSISTLTIQRTEQRDSAMYRCASSRRQLQGGDTQYFGPGTRLTVL.

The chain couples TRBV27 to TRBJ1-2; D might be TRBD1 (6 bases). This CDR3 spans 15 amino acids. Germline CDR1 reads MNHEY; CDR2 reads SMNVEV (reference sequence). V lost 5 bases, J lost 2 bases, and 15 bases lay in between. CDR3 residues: CASSPGRGLNYGYTF. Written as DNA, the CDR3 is TGTGCCAGCAGTCCAGGGAGGGGGTTGAACTATGGCTACACCTTC.

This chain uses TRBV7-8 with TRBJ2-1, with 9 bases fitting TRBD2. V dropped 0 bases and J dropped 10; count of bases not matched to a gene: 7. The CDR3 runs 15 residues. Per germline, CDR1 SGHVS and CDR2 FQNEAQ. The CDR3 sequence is CASSLAAGGPGEQFF. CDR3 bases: TGTGCCAGCAGCTTAGCGGCGGGAGGGCCGGGCGAGCAGTTCTTC.

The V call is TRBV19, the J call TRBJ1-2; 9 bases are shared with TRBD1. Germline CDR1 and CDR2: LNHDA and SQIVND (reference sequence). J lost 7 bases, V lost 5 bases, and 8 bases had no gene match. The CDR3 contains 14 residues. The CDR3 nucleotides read TGTGCCAGTAGTGGAACACAGGGGGCCGGTGGCTACACCTTC. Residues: CASSGTQGAGGYTF.

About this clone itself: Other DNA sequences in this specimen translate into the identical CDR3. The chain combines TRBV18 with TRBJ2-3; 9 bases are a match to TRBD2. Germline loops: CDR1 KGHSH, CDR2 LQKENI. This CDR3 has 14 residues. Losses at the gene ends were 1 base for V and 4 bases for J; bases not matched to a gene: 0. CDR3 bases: TGTGCCAGCTCACCACTAGCGGGAGCAGATACGCAGTATTTT. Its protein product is CASSPLAGADTQYF.

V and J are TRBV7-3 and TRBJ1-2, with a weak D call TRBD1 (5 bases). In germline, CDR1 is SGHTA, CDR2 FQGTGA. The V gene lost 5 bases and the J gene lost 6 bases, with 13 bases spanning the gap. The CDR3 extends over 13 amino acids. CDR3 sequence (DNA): TGTGCCAGCAGCCCTCAGGGTTGGAATGGCTACACCTTC. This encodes CASSPQGWNGYTF.

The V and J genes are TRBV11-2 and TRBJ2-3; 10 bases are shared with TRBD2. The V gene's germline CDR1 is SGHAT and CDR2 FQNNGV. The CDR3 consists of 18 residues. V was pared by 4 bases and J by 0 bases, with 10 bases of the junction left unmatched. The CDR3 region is CASSSRREGLASTDTQYF. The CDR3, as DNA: TGTGCCAGCAGCTCTCGACGGGAGGGACTAGCGAGCACAGATACGCAGTATTTT.

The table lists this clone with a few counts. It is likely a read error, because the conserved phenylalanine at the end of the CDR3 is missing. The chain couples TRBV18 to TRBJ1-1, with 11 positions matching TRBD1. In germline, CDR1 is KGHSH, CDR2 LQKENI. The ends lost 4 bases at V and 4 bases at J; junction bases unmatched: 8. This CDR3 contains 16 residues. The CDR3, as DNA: TGTGCCAGCTCACTAATGGGACAGGGGGGCGGCACTGAAGCTTTCCTT. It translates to CASSLMGQGGGTEAFL.

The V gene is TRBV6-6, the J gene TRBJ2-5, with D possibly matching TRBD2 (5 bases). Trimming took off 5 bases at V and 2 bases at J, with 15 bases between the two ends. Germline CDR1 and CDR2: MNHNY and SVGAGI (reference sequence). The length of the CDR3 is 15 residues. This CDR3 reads CASSVGVGSQETQYF. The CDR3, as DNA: TGTGCCAGCAGTGTTGGGGTGGGGAGTCAAGAGACCCAGTACTTC.

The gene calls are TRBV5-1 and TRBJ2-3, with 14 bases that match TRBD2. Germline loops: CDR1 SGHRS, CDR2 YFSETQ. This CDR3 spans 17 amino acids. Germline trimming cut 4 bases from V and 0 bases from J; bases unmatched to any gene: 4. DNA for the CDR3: TGCGCCAGCAGCCCGGGACTAGCGGGAGCTAGCACAGATACGCAGTATTTT. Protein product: CASSPGLAGASTDTQYF. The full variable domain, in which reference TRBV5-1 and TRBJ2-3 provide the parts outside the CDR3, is KAGVTQTPRYLIKTRGQQVTLSCSPISGHRSVSWYQQTPGQGLQFLFEYFSETQRNKGNFPGRFSGRQFSNSRSEMNVSTLELGDSALYLCASSPGLAGASTDTQYFGPGTRLTVL.